Sequencing of this TCR beta chain was carried out in a study of T cell responses to AZD1222 COVID-19 vaccine. Study outcomes and limitations: Among vaccine-associated CD4 TCRs, coverage spanned spike, with dominance at 160-218 and 743-854. Repertoire sampling happened only post peak T cell response. There were mostly white British donors and more females than males, and clonal diversity was possibly underestimated.

Note on this clone: Its specificity is not known.

Method: immunoSEQ multiplex PCR; TCRdb's copy keeps in-frame clones and lacks some. The sample holds 90,000 to 150,000 clones, 80% to 95% seen once. The CDR3 spans 14 residues. Germline CDR1 is SGHDN and CDR2 is FVKESK. V shed 0 bases and J shed 2 bases, with 7 bases lying between them. The sequences come from peripheral blood, collected on day 0 of AZD1222 vaccination. This TCR was recovered from an adult in good health. The rearrangement links TRBV14 to TRBJ1-2, with no clear D. CDR3 in DNA: TGTGCCAGCAGCCAAGAATCCAGAAACTATGGCTACACCTTC. Protein product: CASSQESRNYGYTF. The full variable domain, rest sourced from reference TRBV14 and TRBJ1-2, is EAGVTQFPSHSVIEKGQTVTLRCDPISGHDNLYWYRRVMGKEIKFLLHFVKESKQDESGMPNNRFLAERTGGTYSTLKVQPAELEDSGVYFCASSQESRNYGYTFGSGTRLTVV.